What follows describes a single T cell receptor beta chain. The target antigen is unknown. The study ran its PCR with 60 Vbeta and 13 Jbeta primers. Sequenced by immunoSEQ multiplex PCR; TCRdb stores in-frame clones only, minus some. The sample records 90,000 to 150,000 clones, around two thirds being singletons. V lost 1 base to trimming and J lost 5 bases, with 9 bases between them. The CDR3 spans 13 residues. Germline values: CDR1 SGHTA, CDR2 FQGNSA. The entry originates in a study of cytomegalovirus exposure and HLA in healthy donors. Regarding the study as a whole: Most TCR sequences proved rare, with some public TCRs found in many donors. Later analysis associated a missense DCLRE1C variant with TCR beta V- and J-gene trimming.

The chain uses TRBV7-2 and TRBJ2-7; a weak D match, TRBD2 (5 bases). The clonotype was recovered from a human donor in good health. Sequenced material: PBMCs. In DNA form, the CDR3 reads TGTGCCAGCAGCTTAGGCTTCGGGGACGAGCAGTACTTC. Amino acids: CASSLGFGDEQYF.